This T cell receptor beta chain originates from a study of T cell responses to AZD1222 COVID-19 vaccine. Study results and caveats: A rise in Spike-specific TCR breadth and depth followed two AZD1222 doses.

TCRdb's copy holds only in-frame clones and misses some; the assay was immunoSEQ multiplex PCR. Of 100,000 to 150,000 clones listed, over 75% are singletons. As concerns this clone: The antigen remains unidentified.

The TCR comes from an adult in good health. The material sequenced was peripheral blood, taken on day 0 of AZD1222 vaccination.

CDR3 bases: TGTGCCACCACGGGACAGACCTACAATGAGCAGTTCTTC. Its protein is CATTGQTYNEQFF. This chain joins TRBV6-5 and TRBJ2-1, with TRBD1 identical over 7 bases. Per the germline V gene, CDR1 is MNHEY and CDR2 is SVGAGI. The CDR3 is made up of 13 amino acids. With V trimmed by 10 bases and J by 2 bases, 5 bases remained unmatched.